The 30 T cell receptor beta chains in this list originate from one sample, sequenced in a study of blood T cells in healthy people across ages. Primers used in a second PCR of about 6 to 11 cycles were a sample-barcoded 5' primer and a J-beta primer mix. TCRdb reanalysed the 5' RACE reads using MiXCR and keeps one entry per CDR3 protein. The table includes some 1.5 million distinct CDR3 sequences, less than 45% detected once. Sequencing was carried out using blood. The receptors stem from a woman aged 18-29 years in good health.

This chain joins TRBV14 and TRBJ2-7, with 9 bases lining up with TRBD1. The germline gives CDR1 SGHDN, CDR2 FVKESK. This CDR3 contains 15 residues. After removal of 3 bases from V and 2 bases from J, the junction contained 5 bases not matched to a gene. The CDR3 loop is CASSHRDRDTYEQYF. CDR3 nucleotide sequence: TGTGCCAGCAGCCACCGGGACAGGGATACCTACGAGCAGTACTTC.

The chain uses TRBV7-2 and TRBJ1-2; TRBD1 aligns across 9 bases. The length of the CDR3 is 14 residues. In germline, CDR1 is SGHTA, CDR2 FQGNSA. After removal of 6 bases from V and 6 bases from J, the junction contained 8 bases not matched to a gene. This CDR3 is CASSYPGTGNGYTF. In nucleotides, the CDR3 is TGTGCCAGCAGTTACCCCGGGACAGGGAATGGCTACACCTTC.

V gene TRBV6-2 or TRBV6-3 combines with J gene TRBJ2-1, with D possibly TRBD2 on 7 matching bases. Germline V gene lookup returns CDR1 MNHEY and CDR2 SVGEGT. The V end was cut by 3 bases, the J end by 4 bases, with 16 bases between. This CDR3 has 16 residues. Here the CDR3 reads CASSYGLRGAYNEQFF. The CDR3 nucleotides read TGTGCCAGCAGTTATGGTCTTCGGGGGGCTTACAATGAGCAGTTCTTC.

J is TRBJ2-4 and V is TRBV7-2; perhaps D is TRBD1 or TRBD2 (5 bases each). The J call may be wrong; the DNA end is better matched by TRBJ2-7. The CDR3 consists of 16 residues. The germline CDR1 and CDR2 sequences are SGHTA and FQGNSA. CDR3 residues: CASSSRDPYSACEQYF. In DNA, the CDR3 is TGTGCCAGCAGCTCAAGGGACCCATATAGCGCCTGCGAGCAGTACTTC.

The table lists this clonotype with many counts. The gene calls are TRBV7-2 and TRBJ2-3; a possible D gene is TRBD1 (6 bases). Germline V gives CDR1 SGHTA, CDR2 FQGNSA. Trimming left V 3 bases short and J 0 bases short, with 10 bases between. The CDR3 is 15 amino acids. As DNA, the CDR3 is TGTGCCAGCAGCTTCGGACAGACTAGCACAGATACGCAGTATTTT. It yields the protein CASSFGQTSTDTQYF.

This clonotype was counted a few times. The V gene is TRBV2, the J gene TRBJ2-1; D is possibly TRBD2 (6 bases). The CDR3 totals 18 residues. Germline CDR1 is SNHLY and CDR2 is FYNNEI. V gave up 6 bases and J gave up 4 bases, with 25 bases separating them. The CDR3 sequence is CASSRKPPVVGGYNEQFF. As DNA, the CDR3 is TGTGCCAGCAGCCGAAAACCCCCTGTGGTGGGGGGTTACAATGAGCAGTTCTTC.

The V and J genes are TRBV20-1 and TRBJ2-7; no clear D gene. The germline CDR1 and CDR2 sequences are DFQATT and SNEGSKA (reference sequence). Trimming removed 8 bases from V and 7 bases from J, with 24 bases in between. CDR3 length: 14 residues. The CDR3 reads CSTREQKAYNEQYF. Written as DNA, the CDR3 is TGCAGTACAAGAGAGCAAAAGGCCTACAATGAGCAGTACTTC.

In its sample, this clonotype was seen a few times. The chain couples TRBV12-3 or TRBV12-4 to TRBJ2-1; 11 bases fit TRBD2. Losses at the gene ends were 5 bases for V and 7 bases for J; bases not matched to a gene: 10. The CDR3 has 16 residues. This CDR3 reads CASSDSGGAKRNEQFF. CDR3 bases: TGTGCCAGCAGTGATAGCGGGGGGGCCAAGAGAAATGAGCAGTTCTTC.

The V and J genes are TRBV12-5 and TRBJ1-5; D might be TRBD1 (5 bases). The germline gives CDR1 LGHNT, CDR2 FRNRAP. Trimming cost V 2 bases and J 5 bases, with 10 bases left between them. The CDR3 extends over 14 amino acids. CDR3: CASGLFGRDQPQHF. The DNA for the CDR3 is TGTGCTAGTGGTTTGTTTGGCAGGGATCAGCCCCAGCATTTT.

This chain joins TRBV12-3 or TRBV12-4 and TRBJ2-7; D gene ambiguous. Trimming removed 5 bases from V and 2 bases from J, with 16 bases in between. The CDR3 consists of 15 residues. Here the CDR3 reads CASSTQRASAYEQYF. Here the CDR3 DNA reads TGTGCCAGCAGTACTCAACGAGCGTCAGCCTACGAGCAGTACTTC.

This clonotype was detected once. The chain joins TRBV27 to TRBJ1-5; D unresolved. V was shortened by 2 bases and J by 6 bases, with 14 bases between the two germline ends. Germline-derived CDR1 and CDR2 are MNHEY and SMNVEV (reference sequence). The CDR3 has 15 residues. DNA for the CDR3: TGTGCCAGCAGTTTAAATCCAGGAGGACGTCAGCCCCAGCATTTT. It specifies CASSLNPGGRQPQHF.

The sample holds a few counts of this clonotype. The chain is built from TRBV20-1 and TRBJ2-1; D might be TRBD1 (6 bases). Per germline, CDR1 DFQATT and CDR2 SNEGSKA (reference sequence). The CDR3 consists of 13 residues. With 0 bases removed from V and 5 bases from J, the gap between germline ends came to 8 bases. CDR3 sequence (DNA): TGCAGTGCTAGAGATAGGACAGACAATGAGCAGTTCTTC. Protein sequence: CSARDRTDNEQFF.

The chain is built from TRBV20-1 and TRBJ2-1, with 9 bases matching TRBD2. Germline CDR1 DFQATT, CDR2 SNEGSKA (reference sequence). The CDR3 runs 16 residues. Trimming cost V 3 bases and J 0 bases; bases outside gene matches: 6. The CDR3 bases are TGCAGTGCTAGCCATCTTAGCGGGGGCTCCTACAATGAGCAGTTCTTC. Residues: CSASHLSGGSYNEQFF.

The rearrangement uses TRBV6-6 and TRBJ1-4, with 9 bases aligning to TRBD1. There are 16 residues in the CDR3. V dropped 6 bases and J dropped 10; count of bases not matched to a gene: 15. CDR1 MNHNY and CDR2 SVGAGI come from the germline V gene (reference sequence). In DNA form, the CDR3 reads TGTGCCAGCAGCCGGATTGCGGGACAGGGATTAGGAAAACTGTTTTTT. This sequence encodes CASSRIAGQGLGKLFF.

The chain couples TRBV4-3 to TRBJ2-3; D is tentatively TRBD1 or TRBD2 (6 bases each). V was cut by 0 bases and J by 2 bases, with 12 bases left in between. The CDR3 extends over 16 amino acids. CDR1 is LGHNA, CDR2 YSLEER, per germline. The CDR3 protein is CASSQDTGAYTDTQYF. In nucleotides, the CDR3 is TGCGCCAGCAGCCAAGATACGGGGGCCTACACAGATACGCAGTATTTT.

The rearrangement links TRBV11-2 to TRBJ2-1; 13 positions match TRBD2. V dropped 5 bases and J dropped 9; count of bases not matched to a gene: 7. The CDR3 extends over 15 amino acids. The germline gives CDR1 SGHAT, CDR2 FQNNGV. CDR3 in DNA: TGTGCCAGCAGCCGCCGGACTAGCGGGAGTCTTGAGCAGTTCTTC. Translating it yields CASSRRTSGSLEQFF.

The chain employs TRBV6-5 and TRBJ2-5, with TRBD1 matching 7 bases. V lost 6 bases and J lost 11; bases outside the gene matches: 15. The CDR3 spans 14 residues. Germline V gives CDR1 MNHEY, CDR2 SVGAGI. The CDR3 spells CASRPGQRHNEQYF. CDR3 DNA: TGTGCCAGCAGGCCGGGACAGCGTCACAATGAGCAGTACTTC.

This clonotype was detected only a few times. This rearrangement joins TRBV7-6 to TRBJ2-5; D possibly corresponds to TRBD1 (5 bases). The CDR3 runs 14 residues. Germline CDR1 and CDR2: SGHVS and FNYEAQ. V lost 1 base and J lost 4, with 10 bases in between. DNA for the CDR3: TGTGCCAGCAGCTTAGTAGTCAGGGCAGAGACCCAGTACTTC. Its translation is CASSLVVRAETQYF.

The chain has TRBV28 and TRBJ1-1; weak D call: TRBD1 (6 bases). Trimming removed 8 bases from V and 4 bases from J, with 11 bases in between. This CDR3 has 12 amino acids. Germline values: CDR1 MDHEN, CDR2 SYDVKM. The CDR3: CASLGQSTEAFF. CDR3 nucleotide sequence: TGTGCCAGCCTCGGACAGTCCACTGAAGCTTTCTTT.

The rearrangement uses TRBV4-3 and TRBJ2-3; D is unclear. The germline CDR1 and CDR2 sequences are LGHNA and YSLEER. The CDR3 spans 16 residues. Trimming took 2 bases from V and 8 from J, leaving 20 bases between them. CDR3 sequence (DNA): TGCGCCAGCAGCCAAAACGGCGTGGGAAGCTTTGGTACGCAGTATTTT. Its protein is CASSQNGVGSFGTQYF.

In the case of this clonotype: A junction end diverges from the germline sequence, so it may reflect a read error. V usage is TRBV20-1 and J usage is TRBJ2-1; TRBD1 aligns across 11 bases. In germline, CDR1 is DFQATT, CDR2 SNEGSKA (reference sequence). There are 15 residues in the CDR3. CDR3 in DNA: TGCAGTGCTAGAGACACCGGGACAGGGGGACACGAGCAGTATTTC. Translated, it gives CSARDTGTGGHEQYF.

The gene calls are TRBV27 and TRBJ1-2; TRBD1 aligns across 9 bases. CDR3 length: 14 amino acids. V lost 3 bases to trimming and J lost 6 bases; unmatched junction nucleotides: 5. CDR1 is MNHEY and CDR2 is SMNVEV in the germline V gene (reference sequence). The CDR3 spells CASSFGGTGHGYTF. The CDR3, as DNA: TGTGCCAGCAGTTTCGGGGGGACAGGGCATGGCTACACCTTC.

This clonotype has at least ten counts. V is TRBV29-1 and J is TRBJ2-1; D gene unclear. CDR1 is SQVTM and CDR2 is ANQGSEA in the germline V gene. The CDR3 runs to 11 residues. V was pared by 3 bases and J by 7 bases, with 7 bases between. CDR3 loop: CSVEGMNEQFF. The CDR3 DNA follows: TGCAGCGTTGAGGGGATGAATGAGCAGTTCTTC.

V is TRBV9 and J is TRBJ2-3; 8 bases map to TRBD2. From germline, CDR1 is SGDLS and CDR2 YYNGEE. The V gene end was trimmed by 0 bases and the J gene end by 3 bases; junction bases not matched to a gene: 3. The length of the CDR3 is 15 residues. CDR3 bases: TGTGCCAGCAGCGTAGTAGCGGGACGGACAGATACGCAGTATTTT. Residues: CASSVVAGRTDTQYF.

The V call is TRBV25-1, the J call TRBJ1-1; TRBD1 agrees at 9 bases. This CDR3 region has 17 residues. Per germline, CDR1 MGHDK and CDR2 SYGVNS. J gave up 6 bases and V 4 bases, and 15 bases lay outside the gene matches. The chain's CDR3 is CASSVMDRGGPSAEAFF. CDR3 coding DNA: TGTGCCAGCAGTGTGATGGACAGGGGAGGCCCTAGCGCTGAAGCTTTCTTT.

This clonotype was observed a few times. The V and J genes are TRBV4-2 and TRBJ2-1; 9 bases are shared with TRBD2. J was trimmed by 2 bases and V by 1 base; bases with no gene match: 6. The germline V gene encodes CDR1 LGHNA and CDR2 YNFKEQ. This CDR3 is 17 amino acids long. The CDR3 nucleotides are TGTGCCAGCAGCCAAGTTTCTGGCGGGAGGGCCTACAATGAGCAGTTCTTC. It yields the protein CASSQVSGGRAYNEQFF.

The chain is built from TRBV12-3 or TRBV12-4 and TRBJ2-5; tentatively, D is TRBD2 (7 bases). This CDR3 has 15 residues. Trimming removed 5 bases at V and 11 bases at J, with 24 bases between. CDR3 residues: CASSPAGTGKGGQYF. CDR3 bases: TGTGCCAGCAGTCCCGCCGGGACGGGAAAGGGGGGGCAGTACTTC.

About this clonotype itself: An end of the junction differs from the germline gene, which may be a read error. The chain recombines TRBV4-3 with TRBJ1-6, with 9 bases fitting TRBD1. Germline V CDR1 and CDR2: LGHNA, YSLEER. CDR3 length: 14 amino acids. Here the CDR3 DNA reads TGCGCCAGCAGAACAACAGGGGGCGATTCACCCCCCCACTTT. It yields the protein CASRTTGGDSPPHF.

This clonotype was observed a few times. The CDR3 region is CSTLGGDAPYGYTF. Here the CDR3 DNA reads TGCAGCACCTTGGGCGGAGACGCACCTTATGGCTACACCTTC. The chain combines TRBV29-1 with TRBJ1-2; D unresolved. This CDR3 is built from 14 residues. Germline V gene lookup returns CDR1 SQVTM and CDR2 ANQGSEA. The V end lost 8 bases, the J end lost 5 bases, and 21 bases lay between the germline ends.

The chain joins TRBV28 to TRBJ2-5; a weak D match, TRBD2 (5 bases). The CDR3 contains 12 residues. V dropped 5 bases and J dropped 12 bases, with 16 bases sitting between them. Germline V gives CDR1 MDHEN, CDR2 SYDVKM. The chain's CDR3 is CASSVPDGMEYF. In DNA form, the CDR3 reads TGTGCCAGCAGTGTCCCCGACGGGATGGAGTACTTC.